The 3 T cell receptor beta chains presented below share a single source sample, sequenced in a study of cytomegalovirus exposure and HLA in healthy donors. PCR primers comprised 60 Vbeta and 13 Jbeta primers. Assay: immunoSEQ multiplex PCR; the TCRdb copy retains only in-frame clones and omits some. The data hold 200,000 to 250,000 clones, with 65% to 90% observed a single time. The material sequenced was PBMCs. The source is a girl aged 10 to 17 in good health and CMV-seronegative.

This chain links TRBV28 with TRBJ2-7; maybe TRBD2 (5 bases). Germline V gene data show CDR1 as MDHEN and CDR2 as SYDVKM. This CDR3 comprises 12 residues. Trimming cost V 6 bases and J 3 bases, with 9 bases left between them. The CDR3 region is CASRIGDYEQYF. CDR3 coding DNA: TGTGCCAGCAGGATCGGGGACTACGAGCAGTACTTC.

The CDR3 loop is CAISFKSHFSGNTIYF. For the CDR3, the DNA is TGTGCCATCAGTTTCAAAAGCCACTTCTCTGGAAACACCATATATTTT. This chain connects TRBV10-3 to TRBJ1-3; no clear D. The CDR3 contains 16 residues. The V gene's germline CDR1 is ENHRY and CDR2 SYGVKD. Trimming removed 5 bases from V and 0 bases from J, with 14 bases in between.

The chain employs TRBV30 and TRBJ2-5, with D perhaps TRBD1 (5 bases). V was pared by 4 bases and J by 5 bases, with 14 bases between. Germline values: CDR1 GTSNPN, CDR2 SVGIG (reference sequence). The length of the CDR3 is 13 residues. The chain's CDR3 is CAWTSGYGETQYF. The DNA for the CDR3 is TGTGCCTGGACCTCAGGGTATGGGGAGACCCAGTACTTC.